The 19 T cell receptor beta chains below all came from one sample that was sequenced in a study of identical twins. A single record per CDR3 protein comes from TCRdb applying MiXCR to the 5' RACE reads. The sample holds about 700,000 distinct CDR3 sequences, 5.5% to 6.5% seen once. The specimen sequenced was naive T cells sorted from blood. The receptors originated from a man between 18 and 35 years old in good health.

The chain combines TRBV5-1 with TRBJ2-5; maybe TRBD1 (6 bases). The germline V and J ends were trimmed by 5 bases and 3 bases, with 11 bases remaining between them. The CDR3 is made up of 13 amino acids. Germline CDR1 and CDR2: SGHRS and YFSETQ. CDR3 nucleotide sequence: TGCGCCAGCAGATTCGGACAGAAAGAGACCCAGTACTTC. This gives the protein CASRFGQKETQYF.

This clonotype was counted ten times or more. The CDR3 spells CSPDRADTEAFF. CDR3 in DNA: TGCAGCCCCGACAGGGCGGACACTGAAGCTTTCTTT. The J gene is TRBJ1-1, the V gene TRBV29-1; 7 positions match TRBD1. Germline V gene data show CDR1 as SQVTM and CDR2 as ANQGSEA. The length of the CDR3 is 12 residues. After removal of 8 bases from V and 3 bases from J, the junction contained 6 bases not matched to a gene.

This chain links TRBV5-1 with TRBJ2-3; TRBD2 agrees at 7 bases. CDR1 and CDR2 from the germline V gene are SGHRS and YFSETQ. The CDR3 sequence is 14 residues long. With V trimmed by 3 bases and J by 3 bases, 4 bases remained unmatched. CDR3 region: CASSSSAGTDTQYF. CDR3 sequence (DNA): TGCGCCAGCAGCTCCTCAGCGGGGACAGATACGCAGTATTTT.

This clonotype was seen many times. This rearrangement joins TRBV10-3 to TRBJ1-3; maybe TRBD1 (5 bases). Trimming pared 8 bases from V and 3 bases from J, leaving 8 bases between. The length of the CDR3 is 12 residues. From germline, CDR1 is ENHRY and CDR2 SYGVKD. CDR3 bases: TGTGCCATCGGGGGTGTTGGAAACACCATATATTTT. Encoded protein: CAIGGVGNTIYF.

In its sample, this clonotype was seen many times. This chain connects TRBV5-1 to TRBJ2-1, with D unresolved. The CDR3 runs to 12 residues. V was cut by 4 bases and J by 5 bases, with 7 bases left in between. CDR1 SGHRS and CDR2 YFSETQ come from the germline V gene. CDR3 in amino acids: CASSILNNEQFF. As DNA, the CDR3 is TGCGCCAGCAGCATACTAAACAATGAGCAGTTCTTC.

This clonotype occurred many times. The gene calls are TRBV12-3 or TRBV12-4 and TRBJ2-7, with TRBD2 matching 8 bases. CDR3 length equals 14 residues. The ends lost 8 bases at V and 1 base at J; junction bases unmatched: 7. The CDR3 region is CASVLCGRSYEQYV. The CDR3 DNA reads as TGTGCCAGCGTTTTGTGCGGGAGGTCCTACGAGCAGTACGTC.

This clonotype was seen at least ten times. The genes are TRBV12-3 or TRBV12-4 and TRBJ2-3; the D gene is possibly TRBD2 (6 bases). This CDR3 contains 14 residues. Trimming left V 5 bases short and J 5 bases short, with 14 bases between. The CDR3 sequence: CASSERAAEDTQYF. In nucleotides, the CDR3 is TGTGCCAGCAGTGAGCGGGCCGCGGAAGATACGCAGTATTTT.

The chain has TRBV5-1 and TRBJ2-3; 7 nucleotides agree with TRBD1. CDR3 length: 14 residues. V gave up 1 base and J gave up 5 bases; unmatched junction bases: 4. The V gene's germline CDR1 is SGHRS and CDR2 YFSETQ. The CDR3 sequence is CASSLKQGKDTQYF. The CDR3 nucleotides read TGCGCCAGCAGCTTGAAACAGGGGAAAGATACGCAGTATTTT.

This clonotype has a count of ten or more. The CDR3 sequence: CASSPDRGFRYTF. The CDR3 DNA is TGTGCCAGCAGCCCGGACAGGGGATTCCGCTACACCTTC. V is TRBV12-3 or TRBV12-4 and J is TRBJ1-2; 9 nucleotides match TRBD1. V was pared by 6 bases and J by 9 bases, with 8 bases of the junction left unmatched. This CDR3 comprises 13 residues.

This clonotype has more than one count but fewer than ten. One end of the junction does not line up with germline, which may come from a read error. The gene calls are TRBV5-1 and TRBJ2-7; D is unclear. The CDR3 length is 12 residues. Germline V CDR1 and CDR2: SGHRS, YFSETQ. CDR3: CASSLGGVWANF. The CDR3 region has the DNA TGCGCCAGCAGCTTAGGTGGGGTTTGGGCCAACTTC.

This clonotype was recorded many times. This chain uses TRBV5-1 with TRBJ2-3; maybe TRBD1 (5 bases). CDR3 size: 14 residues. The V end lost 0 bases, the J end lost 5 bases, and 10 bases lay between the germline ends. In germline, CDR1 is SGHRS, CDR2 YFSETQ. The CDR3 DNA reads TGCGCCAGCAGCTTGGCCAGGGCTGAAGATACGCAGTATTTT. Residues: CASSLARAEDTQYF.

In its sample, this clonotype was seen a few times. The CDR3 sequence is CASSDYRAQENIQYF. The CDR3 nucleotides are TGTGCCAGCAGCGACTACAGGGCCCAGGAAAACATTCAGTACTTC. The rearrangement links TRBV11-3 to TRBJ2-4; TRBD1 might be the D (6 bases). Deletions cut 5 bases from V and 5 bases from J, with 16 bases between. This CDR3 has 15 residues. Looked up from germline, CDR1 is SGHNT and CDR2 is YENEEA.

The chain links TRBV18 to TRBJ2-1, with 8 bases lining up with TRBD1. V dropped 3 bases and J dropped 3; count of bases not matched to a gene: 7. The CDR3 extends over 16 amino acids. Germline CDR1 KGHSH, CDR2 LQKENI. CDR3 DNA sequence: TGTGCCAGCTCACCTAGGACAGGGTTCCGCTACAATGAGCAGTTCTTC. Translation gives CASSPRTGFRYNEQFF.

This clonotype was recorded a few times. This chain links TRBV10-3 with TRBJ2-7; 12 positions match TRBD2. This CDR3 has 13 amino acids. Germline V CDR1 and CDR2: ENHRY, SYGVKD. Trimming at V came to 4 bases and at J to 6 bases, leaving 1 base not matched to a gene. The CDR3 spells CAISGGLAGEQYV. CDR3 nucleotide sequence: TGTGCCATCAGTGGGGGACTAGCGGGCGAGCAGTACGTC.

This chain connects TRBV14 to TRBJ2-5; a possible D gene is TRBD1 (6 bases). The CDR3 is 16 residues long. V lost 3 bases and J lost 0, with 14 bases in between. From germline, CDR1 is SGHDN and CDR2 FVKESK. CDR3 protein: CASSQDSGHYQETQYF. The DNA of the CDR3 is TGTGCCAGCAGCCAGGACTCGGGACACTACCAAGAGACCCAGTACTTC.

The table lists this clonotype with many counts. The chain couples TRBV6-5 to TRBJ2-5; no firm D call. This CDR3 contains 14 residues. The V gene lost 1 base and the J gene lost 1 base, with 7 bases spanning the gap. Germline V gives CDR1 MNHEY, CDR2 SVGAGI. The CDR3 loop reads CASSYYTGQETQYF. In DNA, the CDR3 is TGTGCCAGCAGTTACTACACGGGCCAAGAGACCCAGTACTTC.

Many counts were recorded for this clonotype. The rearrangement joins TRBV7-9 to TRBJ2-1, with TRBD2 matching 10 bases. Per the germline V gene, CDR1 is SEHNR and CDR2 is FQNEAQ (reference sequence). J lost 7 bases, V lost 5 bases, and 8 bases had no gene match. The CDR3 loop spans 15 amino acids. CDR3 coding DNA: TGTGCCAGCAGCGACAGCGGGAGGGCCTTTAATGAGCAGTTCTTC. This translates into CASSDSGRAFNEQFF.

Ten or more counts support this clonotype. V usage is TRBV12-3 or TRBV12-4 and J usage is TRBJ2-3; 14 nucleotides align to TRBD2. CDR3 size: 17 residues. The junction had 8 bases not matched to a gene; V was cut back by 5 bases and J by 4 bases. The CDR3 is CASSGPGLAGDPDTQYF. The CDR3 DNA follows: TGTGCCAGCAGTGGTCCGGGACTAGCGGGAGACCCAGATACGCAGTATTTT.

This clonotype was seen more than once but under ten times. The rearrangement joins TRBV5-6 to TRBJ2-5; the D is unclear. The V gene's germline CDR1 is SGHDT and CDR2 YYEEEE. Trimming stripped 0 bases from V and 1 base from J, with 10 bases between. The CDR3 length is 15 residues. CDR3 loop: CASSLVGRSQETQYF. In DNA, the CDR3 is TGTGCCAGCAGCTTGGTAGGCAGATCCCAAGAGACCCAGTACTTC. Variable domain in full (rest from reference TRBV5-6 and TRBJ2-5): DAGVTQSPTHLIKTRGQQVTLRCSPKSGHDTVSWYQQALGQGPQFIFQYYEEEERQRGNFPDRFSGHQFPNYSSELNVNALLLGDSALYLCASSLVGRSQETQYFGPGTRLLVL.